This TCR beta chain originates from a study of cytomegalovirus exposure and HLA in healthy donors. Unmatched junction bases numbered 4, after V lost 5 bases and J lost 4 bases. CDR1 is SGHTA and CDR2 is FQGNSA in the germline V gene. The CDR3 length is 13 residues. Missing from this donor's record is the CMV serostatus. Findings of the study overall: 87-base-pair reads could not separate some V segments, including TRBV6-2 and TRBV6-3. A later analysis reported that several of the most significant clusters appeared to be linked to common viral pathogens, among them Epstein-Barr virus.

Vbeta (60) and Jbeta (13) primers were used in the PCR. In the authors' methods: Approximately 12 million of tens of millions of unique TCR beta chains were shared, per a later count. Here immunoSEQ multiplex PCR was the method, and the copy in TCRdb shows in-frame clones only, minus some. The V and J calls and clone size come from that table; D and trimming were worked out from the DNA. The sample holds tens of thousands of clones, around 83% seen once. A note on this clone: Its specificity is unknown.

Sequencing input: PBMCs. The chain uses TRBV7-2 and TRBJ1-1, with TRBD1 matching 7 bases. This TCR derives from a human donor in good health. The CDR3 sequence is CASSTNRGTEAFF. DNA of the CDR3: TGTGCCAGCAGCACGAACAGGGGCACTGAAGCTTTCTTT.